The rows below give T cell receptor beta chains drawn from one sample of a study of OX40 agonist ivuxolimab in advanced cancers. TCRdb's table, derived via immunoSEQ multiplex PCR, lists solely in-frame clones and lacks some. The table shows tens of thousands of clones, with roughly 86% occurring only once. The source was CD4+ or CD8+ T cells sorted from blood, collected in a trial of the OX40 agonist ivuxolimab. Receptor source: an adult with an advanced solid tumor such as melanoma, head and neck, liver or kidney cancer. Both conserved end residues are trimmed from each CDR3.

v_gene: TRBV5-1
CDR3aa: ASSSLAGVSGANVLT

v_gene: TRBV11-2
CDR3aa: ASSLGGGTQY

v_gene: TRBV30
CDR3aa: AWSAGTPGNTIY

v_gene: TRBV6-5
CDR3aa: ASSGAQNTEAF

v_gene: TRBV19
CDR3aa: ASSPTGQQETQY

v_gene: TRBV4-1
CDR3aa: ASSQAAGAYNEQF

v_gene: TRBV7-2
CDR3aa: ASSGRTGGTDTQY

v_gene: TRBV6-1
CDR3aa: ASSGAGGYEQY

v_gene: TRBV6-6
CDR3aa: ASSFGPNTGELF

v_gene: TRBV9
CDR3aa: ASSAGPSRSGPYEQY

v_gene: TRBV28
CDR3aa: ASSEGSYNEQF